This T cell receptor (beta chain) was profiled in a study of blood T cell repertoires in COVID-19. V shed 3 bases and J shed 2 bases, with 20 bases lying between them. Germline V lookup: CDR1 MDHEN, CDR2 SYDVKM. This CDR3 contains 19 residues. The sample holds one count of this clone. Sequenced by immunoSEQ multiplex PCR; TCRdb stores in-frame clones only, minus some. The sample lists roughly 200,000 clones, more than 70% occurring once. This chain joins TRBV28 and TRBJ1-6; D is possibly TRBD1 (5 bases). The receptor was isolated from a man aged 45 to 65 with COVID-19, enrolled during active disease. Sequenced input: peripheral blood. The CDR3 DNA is TGTGCCAGCAGTTTGCTACCGCGGGGCAGCCTTCCCTATAATTCACCCCTCCACTTT. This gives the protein CASSLLPRGSLPYNSPLHF. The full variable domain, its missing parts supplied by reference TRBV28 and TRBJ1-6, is DVKVTQSSRYLVKRTGEKVFLECVQDMDHENMFWYRQDPGLGLRLIYFSYDVKMKEKGDIPEGYSVSREKKERFSLILESASTNQTSMYLCASSLLPRGSLPYNSPLHFGNGTRLTVT.